One T cell receptor beta chain is described in this entry. Its matching antigen is unknown. The CDR3 length is 14 residues. V dropped 4 bases and J dropped 6; count of bases not matched to a gene: 9. Germline CDR1 is SGHRS and CDR2 is YFSETQ. TCRdb's table, derived via immunoSEQ multiplex PCR, lists solely in-frame clones and lacks some. This sample has almost 75,000 clones; approximately 86% occur once, and the top ten carry around 3%. These data come from a study of cytomegalovirus exposure and HLA in healthy donors. Findings and limits, study-wide: Reports credit the classifier with highly specific, highly sensitive diagnosis of cytomegalovirus status.

Material for sequencing was PBMCs. J is TRBJ1-2 and V is TRBV5-1, with 7 bases aligning to TRBD1. The TCR comes from a man aged 30 to 45 in good health and CMV-seronegative. The CDR3 sequence is CASSNAGTEHGYTF. In DNA, the CDR3 is TGCGCCAGCAGCAACGCCGGGACAGAGCATGGCTACACCTTC.